This TCR beta chain was identified in a study of blood T cells in healthy people across ages. Points from the study as a whole: It was the long-lived donors that had more naive CD4+ cells and higher diversity than aged donors.

Combining a sample-barcoded 5' primer with a J-beta primer mix, a second PCR ran for roughly 6 to 11 cycles. Each cDNA molecule, via a template-switch adaptor with 12 random nucleotides, was tagged. TCRdb recomputed calls from the 5' RACE reads with MiXCR, one row per CDR3 protein. The table includes approximately 1.5 million distinct CDR3 sequences, approximately 43% detected once. Peripheral blood from each donor was collected in a volume of 8 to 10 milliliters. CDR1 is SEHNR and CDR2 is FQNEAQ in the germline V gene (reference sequence). V lost 5 bases and J lost 6; bases outside the gene matches: 5. This CDR3 comprises 15 residues. As regards this clonotype: Its antigen is undetermined.

The specimen sequenced was blood. The V call is TRBV7-9, the J call TRBJ2-1; 12 bases align to TRBD2. This receptor was obtained from a woman aged 18 to 35 in good health. The DNA of the CDR3 is TGTGCCAGCAGCATCTTGACTAGCGGGGGCAATGAGCAGTTCTTC. Protein: CASSILTSGGNEQFF.